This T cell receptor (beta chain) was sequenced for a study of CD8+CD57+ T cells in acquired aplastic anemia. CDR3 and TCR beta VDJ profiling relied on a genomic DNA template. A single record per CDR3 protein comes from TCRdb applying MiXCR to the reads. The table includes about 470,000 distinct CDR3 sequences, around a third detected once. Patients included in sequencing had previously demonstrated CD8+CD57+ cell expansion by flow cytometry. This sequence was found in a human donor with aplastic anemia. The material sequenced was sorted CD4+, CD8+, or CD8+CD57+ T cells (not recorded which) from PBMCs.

CDR3 residues: CASSSRTSGPYNEQFF. The CDR3 coding sequence is TGTGCCAGCAGCTCCCGGACTAGCGGGCCCTACAATGAGCAGTTCTTC. The chain carries TRBV7-3 and TRBJ2-1; 11 bases align to TRBD2. Germline V CDR1 and CDR2: SGHTA, FQGTGA. With V trimmed by 4 bases and J by 2 bases, 4 bases remained unmatched. The CDR3 totals 16 residues.